The rows below give T cell receptor beta chains drawn from one sample of a study of blood T cell repertoires in COVID-19. The table came from immunoSEQ multiplex PCR; TCRdb's copy has only in-frame clones and leaves some out. The sample lists about 240,000 clones, more than 75% occurring once. The sequenced sample consisted of peripheral blood. These receptors were taken from a woman aged 55-70 years with active or convalescent COVID-19. The CDR3 runs from the conserved cysteine through the conserved F or W. Fields, in order: clone size, V gene, D gene, J gene, CDR3 protein, CDR3 DNA. D genes are given only for firm matches. A clone size is listed for some rows: how often the clone was seen (once, few, many), or a class if it is expanded.

abundance: -
v_gene: TRBV28
d_gene: -
j_gene: TRBJ2-3
CDR3aa: CATWGGPPDTQYF
CDR3nt: TGTGCCACCTGGGGGGGGCCGCCAGATACGCAGTATTTT

abundance: -
v_gene: TRBV19
d_gene: -
j_gene: TRBJ1-5
CDR3aa: CASSIGGGSNQPQHF
CDR3nt: TGTGCCAGTAGTATAGGGGGCGGTAGCAATCAGCCCCAGCATTTT

abundance: -
v_gene: TRBV7-2
d_gene: TRBD1
j_gene: TRBJ1-2
CDR3aa: CASSPGQGFGYGYTF
CDR3nt: TGTGCCAGCAGCCCCGGACAGGGGTTTGGCTATGGCTACACCTTC

abundance: -
v_gene: TRBV29-1
d_gene: TRBD1
j_gene: TRBJ2-1
CDR3aa: CSADRVSYNEQFF
CDR3nt: TGCAGCGCCGACAGGGTGTCCTACAATGAGCAGTTCTTC

abundance: -
v_gene: TRBV6-5
d_gene: -
j_gene: TRBJ1-2
CDR3aa: CASSYGQGNYGYTF
CDR3nt: TGTGCCAGCAGTTACGGGCAGGGCAACTATGGCTACACCTTC

abundance: -
v_gene: TRBV4-3
d_gene: -
j_gene: TRBJ1-2
CDR3aa: CASSHPTSSYGYTF
CDR3nt: TGCGCCAGCAGCCACCCCACAAGTTCCTATGGCTACACCTTC

abundance: -
v_gene: TRBV3-1/TRBV3-2
d_gene: -
j_gene: TRBJ2-1
CDR3aa: CASSPTGNHEQFF
CDR3nt: TGTGCCAGCAGCCCCACAGGGAACCATGAGCAGTTCTTC

abundance: -
v_gene: TRBV21-1
d_gene: -
j_gene: TRBJ1-5
CDR3aa: CASSKRGSREDSNQPQHF
CDR3nt: TGTGCCAGCAGCAAAAGGGGATCGCGAGAGGATAGCAATCAGCCCCAGCATTTT

abundance: -
v_gene: TRBV6-5
d_gene: -
j_gene: TRBJ1-1
CDR3aa: CASSYRNRGTEAFF
CDR3nt: TGTGCCAGCAGTTACAGGAACCGGGGCACTGAAGCTTTCTTT

abundance: -
v_gene: TRBV2
d_gene: TRBD1
j_gene: TRBJ2-7
CDR3aa: CASRERQGWEQYF
CDR3nt: TGTGCCAGCAGGGAGAGACAGGGGTGGGAGCAGTACTTC

abundance: -
v_gene: TRBV2
d_gene: TRBD1
j_gene: TRBJ1-1
CDR3aa: CASSKMPDRGLGEAFF
CDR3nt: TGTGCCAGCAGCAAAATGCCAGACAGGGGGCTTGGTGAAGCTTTCTTT

abundance: -
v_gene: TRBV24-1
d_gene: TRBD2
j_gene: TRBJ2-3
CDR3aa: CATSDNPSGGRGDTQYF
CDR3nt: TGTGCCACCAGTGATAACCCTAGCGGGGGGCGGGGAGATACGCAGTATTTT

abundance: -
v_gene: TRBV5-1
d_gene: -
j_gene: TRBJ2-3
CDR3aa: CASSLGGSQTDTQYF
CDR3nt: TGCGCCAGCAGCTTGGGCGGCAGCCAGACAGATACGCAGTATTTT

abundance: -
v_gene: TRBV11-2
d_gene: -
j_gene: TRBJ1-1
CDR3aa: CASSLVQGSAEAFF
CDR3nt: TGTGCCAGCAGCTTAGTTCAGGGTTCCGCTGAAGCTTTCTTT

abundance: many
v_gene: TRBV6-5
d_gene: TRBD1
j_gene: TRBJ1-2
CDR3aa: CASRTQGLGYGYTF
CDR3nt: TGTGCCAGCAGGACACAGGGGCTGGGCTATGGCTACACCTTC

abundance: few
v_gene: TRBV11-3
d_gene: -
j_gene: TRBJ2-7
CDR3aa: CASSVAGRWDEQYF
CDR3nt: TGTGCCAGCAGCGTCGCGGGACGCTGGGACGAGCAGTACTTC

abundance: -
v_gene: TRBV18
d_gene: -
j_gene: TRBJ1-3
CDR3aa: CASSPRTETGNTIYF
CDR3nt: TGTGCCAGCTCACCGAGGACAGAAACTGGAAACACCATATATTTT

abundance: -
v_gene: TRBV5-1
d_gene: TRBD1
j_gene: TRBJ2-5
CDR3aa: CASSLGAQGDQETQYF
CDR3nt: TGCGCCAGCAGCTTGGGAGCCCAGGGGGATCAAGAGACCCAGTACTTC

abundance: -
v_gene: TRBV10-1
d_gene: -
j_gene: TRBJ2-2
CDR3aa: CASSASVSGELFF
CDR3nt: TGCGCCAGCAGTGCGTCGGTTAGCGGGGAGCTGTTTTTT

abundance: -
v_gene: TRBV11-2
d_gene: TRBD1
j_gene: TRBJ2-3
CDR3aa: CASSLGLGQDVDTQYF
CDR3nt: TGTGCCAGCAGCTTAGGCTTGGGACAGGATGTCGATACGCAGTATTTT